The text below deals with one T cell receptor (beta chain). The antigen remains unidentified. This record comes from a study of shared clonotypes between healthy human individuals. Overall study findings and caveats: Generation probabilities were higher for clonotypes shared across all four sorted-subset donors than for unshared ones. Sequencing of the sorted subsets was shown by rarefaction to be incomplete despite large depth.

As handled by the study authors: ImmunoSEQ gave junction-only sequences without quality scores, so filtering differed. The method was immunoSEQ multiplex PCR; TCRdb's version includes in-frame clones alone and lacks a portion of them. V, J and clone size reflect that table, while D and trimming were determined from the DNA. The sample lists some 2,400,000 clones, around 95% occurring once. J was trimmed by 0 bases and V by 5 bases; bases with no gene match: 6. CDR3 size: 16 residues. Germline V lookup: CDR1 SEHNR, CDR2 FQNEAQ (reference sequence). The sample consisted of naive CD4+ T cells sorted from blood. Subset specified: CD45RA+ positively selected. This clonotype was sampled from a man aged 18 to 30 in good health. V and J are TRBV7-9 and TRBJ2-2, with TRBD1 identical over 7 bases. The CDR3: CASSPGTVANTGELFF. CDR3 DNA: TGTGCCAGCAGCCCCGGGACAGTCGCGAACACCGGGGAGCTGTTTTTT.